This TCR beta chain emerged from a study of cytomegalovirus exposure and HLA in healthy donors. In the study overall: The Caucasian-associated ancestry cluster contained approximately 81% of the approximately 390 genotyped donors. Regarding the study as a whole: Later analysis suggested links between common viral pathogens and several top significant clusters. Some TCR beta chains (about 170 of them) were listed as cytomegalovirus-associated.

Sampled while nominally healthy, donors likely had unrecorded immune exposures. With 60 Vbeta and 13 Jbeta primers, the PCR was carried out. TCRdb keeps only in-frame clones here, not all; method: immunoSEQ multiplex PCR. There are fewer than 80,000 clones in the sample; 70% to 75% occur only once, and 5.4% lies in the top ten. Of note for this clone: Its antigen is currently unknown.

From germline, CDR1 is SNHLY and CDR2 FYNNEI. The V end lost 6 bases, the J end lost 7 bases, and 16 bases lay between the germline ends. CDR3 length: 13 residues. Input material: PBMCs. The sequence derives from a woman aged 25 to 39 in good health and CMV-seronegative. The chain is built from TRBV2 and TRBJ2-7; no clear D gene. CDR3 loop: CASSRTREREQYF. The CDR3 region has the DNA TGTGCCAGCAGCCGAACCCGCGAGAGGGAGCAGTACTTC.